This T cell receptor beta chain was identified in a study of blood T cell repertoires in COVID-19. Sequencing was performed with immunoSEQ multiplex PCR; in TCRdb, only in-frame clones are kept and a portion is missing. The sample carries approximately 120,000 clones, about 70% recorded once. CDR1 is KGHDR and CDR2 is SFDVKD in the germline V gene. The CDR3 runs to 16 residues. Unmatched junction bases numbered 9, after V lost 9 bases and J lost 8 bases. The specimen sequenced was peripheral blood. The chain couples TRBV24-1 to TRBJ2-1, with 16 nucleotides matching TRBD2. This TCR was sampled from an elderly man with COVID-19, enrolled during active disease. CDR3 sequence (DNA): TGTGCCACCCAACCCGCCGGGACTAGCGGGAGGGATGAGCAGTTCTTC. Amino acids: CATQPAGTSGRDEQFF.